The rows below give T cell receptor beta chains drawn from one sample of a study of T-cell reconstitution after alpha-beta-depleted transplantation in children. MiXCR was run by TCRdb on the PCR reads, yielding one entry per CDR3 protein. The sample records about 200,000 distinct CDR3 sequences, approximately 17% being singletons. The sample here was PBMCs, mostly from graft donor cells, taken 360 days after TCRalphabeta/CD19-depleted stem cell transplant. These receptors all stem from a male patient aged 2-10 years who had a stem cell transplant for acute lymphoblastic leukemia, so the T cells may come from the graft donor. CDR3s include the opening cysteine and the closing phenylalanine or tryptophan. D genes are given only for firm matches. Expanded clones are given a class, and other clones once, few, many or no size at all.

cdr3_aa cdr3_nt j_call clone_size d_call v_call
CASSLADGETQYF TGCGCCAGCAGCTTGGCCGACGGGGAGACCCAGTACTTC TRBJ2-5 few . TRBV5-1
CASTEAGGPNEQFF TGTGCCAGTACGGAAGCGGGAGGGCCTAATGAGCAGTTCTTC TRBJ2-1 few TRBD2 TRBV25-1
CAVLQGLGAFF TGTGCCGTCCTCCAGGGTCTCGGGGCTTTCTTT TRBJ1-1 many . TRBV19
CASSSTGVGEAFF TGCGCCAGCAGCTCCACAGGGGTTGGTGAAGCTTTCTTT TRBJ1-1 once TRBD1 TRBV5-1
CASSLGRSPDTQYF TGTGCCAGCAGCTTGGGCAGGTCCCCAGATACGCAGTATTTT TRBJ2-3 . . TRBV13
CASTGSSGNTIYF TGTGCCAGCACCGGCAGCTCTGGAAACACCATATATTTT TRBJ1-3 few . TRBV12-3/TRBV12-4
CASSQPLGEQYF TGTGCCAGCAGCCAACCCCTGGGCGAGCAGTACTTC TRBJ2-7 . . TRBV4-2
CASSLEHTDTQYF TGTGCCAGCAGTTTAGAACACACAGATACGCAGTATTTT TRBJ2-3 few . TRBV28
CAFWSSGGGRSGTDTQYF TGTGCCTTCTGGTCCTCGGGAGGCGGGAGATCCGGCACAGATACGCAGTATTTT TRBJ2-3 . TRBD2 TRBV24-1
CASSLLQGGEQYF TGTGCCAGCAGCTTGCTTCAGGGCGGCGAGCAGTACTTC TRBJ2-7 few . TRBV5-5
CSVAGTDYGYTF TGCAGCGTCGCAGGGACCGACTATGGCTACACCTTC TRBJ1-2 few . TRBV29-1
CASSSLGSTLDTQYF TGTGCCAGCAGCTCATTGGGGTCAACCCTGGATACGCAGTATTTT TRBJ2-3 . . TRBV11-2
CASSLDLDTTIRSLHF TGTGCCAGCAGTTTAGACTTGGACACAACTATTAGATCCCTCCACTTT TRBJ1-6 many . TRBV12-3/TRBV12-4
CASSTRIAEAFF TGTGCCAGCAGTACCAGGATCGCTGAAGCTTTCTTT TRBJ1-1 few . TRBV12-3/TRBV12-4
CASRSAETQYF TGTGCCAGCAGATCCGCAGAGACCCAGTACTTC TRBJ2-5 few . TRBV11-2
CASSHDLSSYNEQFF TGTGCCAGCAGTCACGACTTGAGCTCCTACAATGAGCAGTTCTTC TRBJ2-1 few . TRBV12-3/TRBV12-4
CASSPLAVTGELFF TGCGCCAGCAGCCCGCTCGCGGTTACCGGGGAGCTGTTTTTT TRBJ2-2 few . TRBV4-1
CATSDFLNRGTGELFF TGTGCCACCAGTGATTTTTTGAACAGGGGAACCGGGGAGCTGTTTTTT TRBJ2-2 many TRBD1 TRBV24-1
CASNAAGGNTEAFF TGTGCCAGCAACGCGGCGGGCGGGAACACTGAAGCTTTCTTT TRBJ1-1 . . TRBV11-2
CASRTSLGNTEAFF TGCGCCAGCAGGACTTCTCTGGGGAACACTGAAGCTTTCTTT TRBJ1-1 few . TRBV4-3
CASSEIVYEQFF TGTGCCAGCAGTGAAATTGTCTATGAGCAGTTCTTC TRBJ2-1 . . TRBV25-1
CASSLPGQPYEQYF TGTGCCAGCAGTTTACCGGGACAGCCCTACGAGCAGTACTTC TRBJ2-7 few TRBD1 TRBV7-9
CASSEGRDSSSLDEQFF TGTGCCAGCAGTGAAGGTAGGGACAGTTCCTCCCTTGATGAGCAGTTCTTC TRBJ2-1 few TRBD1 TRBV25-1
CALSPGQGKTQYF TGTGCCTTATCACCGGGACAGGGGAAGACCCAGTACTTC TRBJ2-5 . TRBD1 TRBV30
CASSLERGRLNTEAFF TGTGCCAGCAGCTTGGAACGGGGGAGACTGAACACTGAAGCTTTCTTT TRBJ1-1 few . TRBV5-8
CASKVAGAYEQYF TGTGCCAGCAAGGTGGCCGGGGCCTACGAGCAGTACTTC TRBJ2-7 few . TRBV2
CASSRGPGDYGYTF TGTGCCAGCAGTAGAGGCCCCGGGGACTATGGCTACACCTTC TRBJ1-2 . . TRBV12-3/TRBV12-4
CASSPIDTAYNEQFF TGTGCCAGCTCACCTATAGATACCGCCTACAATGAGCAGTTCTTC TRBJ2-1 few . TRBV18
CASASLAVNTGELFF TGTGCCAGCGCCTCGCTAGCAGTGAACACCGGGGAGCTGTTTTTT TRBJ2-2 many . TRBV6-2/TRBV6-3
CASSSGQGTSTDTQYF TGCGCCAGCAGCTCGGGACAGGGGACAAGCACAGATACGCAGTATTTT TRBJ2-3 . TRBD1 TRBV5-1
CASSLLPGQRRFGWYF TGCGCCAGCAGCCTCCTCCCGGGACAGCGGAGATTTGGGTGGTACTTC TRBJ2-7 few TRBD1 TRBV5-1
CAWSVWGKGNTIYF TGTGCCTGGAGTGTGTGGGGGAAAGGAAACACCATATATTTT TRBJ1-3 . . TRBV30
CASSLAGLDGVRETQYF TGTGCCAGCAGCTTAGCGGGGCTAGATGGGGTCCGGGAGACCCAGTACTTC TRBJ2-5 . . TRBV13
CAISELTSGGYLYNEQFF TGTGCCATCAGTGAATTGACTAGCGGGGGATACCTATACAATGAGCAGTTCTTC TRBJ2-1 . TRBD2 TRBV10-3
CASSLGQGRGSGYTF TGTGCCAGCAGTTTGGGACAGGGGCGCGGGAGCGGCTACACCTTC TRBJ1-2 . TRBD1 TRBV28
CASSQVLGVLADTQYF TGTGCCAGCAGTCAGGTCTTGGGAGTCTTAGCAGATACGCAGTATTTT TRBJ2-3 many . TRBV7-2
CASSLYGRGTVQYF TGTGCCAGCAGTTTATACGGTAGAGGGACGGTTCAGTACTTC TRBJ2-4 . . TRBV28
CASSRGTANTGELFF TGTGCCAGCAGCCGTGGGACAGCGAACACCGGGGAGCTGTTTTTT TRBJ2-2 many TRBD1 TRBV5-5
CASSSYTGLWGDTEAFF TGTGCCAGCAGCTCATACACAGGTCTTTGGGGGGACACTGAAGCTTTCTTT TRBJ1-1 few . TRBV7-2